This is a list of T cell receptor beta chains from one sample in a study of T cell clusters in autoimmune cytopenias. Reanalyzing the multiplex PCR reads, TCRdb keeps one entry per CDR3 protein, without DNA. This sample's clone table lists some 4,700 distinct CDR3 sequences. Sequenced sample: peripheral blood. Receptor source: a human donor with an autoimmune cytopenia or autoimmune hepatitis (not recorded which). Each CDR3 is given with its conserved first and last residue. Fields, in order: CDR3 length, clone size, V gene, J gene, CDR3 protein. The size of a clone is reported for some rows only, either as once, few or many, or as a class for expanded clones.

cdr3_length: 12; clone_size: medium-sized; v_call: TRBV30; j_call: TRBJ1-1; cdr3_aa: CAWGPSNTEAFF
cdr3_length: 14; clone_size: -; v_call: TRBV11-2; j_call: TRBJ2-5; cdr3_aa: CASSLTWTEETQYF
cdr3_length: 13; clone_size: medium-sized; v_call: TRBV27; j_call: TRBJ2-2; cdr3_aa: CASKWGKAGELFF
cdr3_length: 14; clone_size: -; v_call: TRBV5-1; j_call: TRBJ2-4; cdr3_aa: CASSFSGSENIQYF
cdr3_length: 15; clone_size: -; v_call: TRBV20-1; j_call: TRBJ2-1; cdr3_aa: CSAREVGGINNEQFF
cdr3_length: 15; clone_size: -; v_call: TRBV7-9; j_call: TRBJ1-2; cdr3_aa: CASSQTGQVNYGYTF
cdr3_length: 15; clone_size: medium-sized; v_call: TRBV15; j_call: TRBJ1-5; cdr3_aa: CATSRDKGGDQPQHF
cdr3_length: 15; clone_size: medium-sized; v_call: TRBV5-4; j_call: TRBJ2-1; cdr3_aa: CASSPDPTAYNEQFF
cdr3_length: 14; clone_size: medium-sized; v_call: TRBV30; j_call: TRBJ1-2; cdr3_aa: CAWEGGRGTYGYTF
cdr3_length: 12; clone_size: -; v_call: TRBV12-3/TRBV12-4; j_call: TRBJ2-1; cdr3_aa: CASSLGGNEQFF
cdr3_length: 12; clone_size: medium-sized; v_call: TRBV20-1; j_call: TRBJ1-2; cdr3_aa: CSATDPGEGYTF
cdr3_length: 14; clone_size: medium-sized; v_call: TRBV5-6; j_call: TRBJ2-7; cdr3_aa: CASSSTGTGPEQYF
cdr3_length: 16; clone_size: medium-sized; v_call: TRBV11-2; j_call: TRBJ2-7; cdr3_aa: CASSLIGLAGIYEQYF
cdr3_length: 16; clone_size: -; v_call: TRBV19; j_call: TRBJ2-5; cdr3_aa: CASSATSGGAGETQYF
cdr3_length: 14; clone_size: medium-sized; v_call: TRBV12-3/TRBV12-4; j_call: TRBJ1-2; cdr3_aa: CASTSGGRNYGYTF
cdr3_length: 18; clone_size: -; v_call: TRBV12-3/TRBV12-4; j_call: TRBJ2-3; cdr3_aa: CASSSPGGLEWHTDTQYF
cdr3_length: 14; clone_size: -; v_call: TRBV5-1; j_call: TRBJ2-2; cdr3_aa: CASRLQGATGELFF
cdr3_length: 11; clone_size: -; v_call: TRBV11-1; j_call: TRBJ2-5; cdr3_aa: CASSLQETQYF
cdr3_length: 14; clone_size: medium-sized; v_call: TRBV7-6; j_call: TRBJ2-7; cdr3_aa: CASSLGRRLYEQYF
cdr3_length: 14; clone_size: medium-sized; v_call: TRBV19; j_call: TRBJ1-2; cdr3_aa: CASSSAPRDYGYTF
cdr3_length: 17; clone_size: -; v_call: TRBV4-2; j_call: TRBJ2-3; cdr3_aa: CASRRVAGFSSTDTQYF
cdr3_length: 13; clone_size: medium-sized; v_call: TRBV12-3/TRBV12-4; j_call: TRBJ1-1; cdr3_aa: CASSLGDVFEAFF
cdr3_length: 16; clone_size: -; v_call: TRBV10-3; j_call: TRBJ2-7; cdr3_aa: CAISDSTGSGSYEQYF
cdr3_length: 16; clone_size: -; v_call: TRBV7-9; j_call: TRBJ2-3; cdr3_aa: CASSSGLAGGSDTQYF
cdr3_length: 14; clone_size: -; v_call: TRBV20-1; j_call: TRBJ1-1; cdr3_aa: CSARDALTHTEAFF
cdr3_length: 16; clone_size: medium-sized; v_call: TRBV7-2; j_call: TRBJ1-1; cdr3_aa: CASRQRGTGTNTEAFF
cdr3_length: 13; clone_size: -; v_call: TRBV20-1; j_call: TRBJ1-1; cdr3_aa: CSATKGSSAEAFF
cdr3_length: 11; clone_size: medium-sized; v_call: TRBV20-1; j_call: TRBJ1-3; cdr3_aa: CSAREYDLIYF
cdr3_length: 17; clone_size: medium-sized; v_call: TRBV6-6; j_call: TRBJ1-2; cdr3_aa: CASSYGVTPEFLVGYTF